The 12 T cell receptor beta chains below were found in one sample sequenced in a study of T-cell memory formation after mild COVID-19. TCRdb re-analysed the 5' RACE reads in MiXCR, keeping a single row per CDR3 protein. The table records about 400,000 distinct CDR3 sequences, approximately 14% of them present only once. Material for sequencing was PBMCs or a T cell subset sorted from them (not recorded which). The origin of the receptors is a man between 18 and 29 years old who had mild COVID-19 (a few samples of this study predate the infection). Cell type and time point are not known.

The V gene is TRBV11-1, the J gene TRBJ1-2, with D unclear. V was clipped by 6 bases and J by 5 bases, with 22 bases between them. This CDR3 is 16 amino acids long. CDR1 is SGHAT and CDR2 is FQDESV in the germline V gene (reference sequence). The CDR3 DNA is TGTGCCAGCAGTTCACTCCGCGGGCTACAGCGGTATGGCTACACCTTC. Translation: CASSSLRGLQRYGYTF.

V is TRBV4-3 and J is TRBJ1-4; TRBD1 is a possible D gene (6 bases). Germline V gives CDR1 LGHNA, CDR2 YSLEER. The CDR3 is made up of 21 amino acids. With 2 bases removed from V and 0 bases from J, the gap between germline ends came to 25 bases. The CDR3 DNA reads as TGCGCCAGCAGCCAACTTGTGATGGTCGCAGGGGCGAGTGCAACTAATGAAAAACTGTTTTTT. Amino acid sequence: CASSQLVMVAGASATNEKLFF.

This sequence joins TRBV5-1 and TRBJ2-1; 12 bases are a match to TRBD2. Losses at the gene ends were 2 bases for V and 10 bases for J; bases not matched to a gene: 7. The length of the CDR3 is 15 residues. Germline V lookup: CDR1 SGHRS, CDR2 YFSETQ. CDR3 sequence reads: CASSLPGLAGSEQFF. The CDR3 nucleotides are TGCGCCAGCAGCTTACCGGGACTAGCGGGTTCCGAGCAGTTCTTC.

This clonotype turned up a few times. The CDR3 sequence is CSARPTSGVYNEQFF. The CDR3 bases are TGCAGTGCTAGGCCCACTAGCGGGGTCTACAATGAGCAGTTCTTC. The chain links TRBV20-1 to TRBJ2-1; 10 nucleotides line up with TRBD2. V trimming: 3 bases; J trimming: 3 bases; junction bases outside the gene matches: 5. The germline gives CDR1 DFQATT, CDR2 SNEGSKA (reference sequence). The CDR3 consists of 15 residues.

This clonotype was seen only a few times. The J gene is TRBJ2-1, the V gene TRBV11-3, with 11 bases matching TRBD2. CDR1 and CDR2 (germline): SGHNT, YENEEA. V lost 5 bases to trimming and J lost 3 bases; unmatched junction nucleotides: 0. CDR3 length equals 14 residues. In DNA, the CDR3 is TGTGCCAGCAGCACTAGCGGGGGCTACAATGAGCAGTTCTTC. Translated, it gives CASSTSGGYNEQFF.

V gene TRBV2 combines with J gene TRBJ2-1; D remains ambiguous. Trimming took off 6 bases at V and 2 bases at J, with 14 bases between the two ends. The CDR3 extends over 15 amino acids. CDR1 is SNHLY, CDR2 FYNNEI, per germline. DNA of the CDR3: TGTGCCAGCAGCGGAGAAGCCGAGGCCTACAATGAGCAGTTCTTC. This codes for CASSGEAEAYNEQFF.

The CDR3 spells CASSLGQGKTF. As DNA, the CDR3 is TGCGCCAGCAGCCTGGGACAGGGGAAGACCTTC. The V call is TRBV4-3, the J call TRBJ1-2; 10 bases are shared with TRBD1. The CDR3 extends over 11 amino acids. Germline values: CDR1 LGHNA, CDR2 YSLEER. Germline trimming cut 4 bases from V and 14 bases from J; bases unmatched to any gene: 4.

Note on this clonotype: This clone may be a read error of a much larger clone one base away. The rearrangement links TRBV7-3 to TRBJ1-2, with D unresolved. CDR3 length: 13 residues. The ends were cut back, 3 bases at V and 4 bases at J, with 9 bases in the middle. Germline V gene sequence: CDR1 SGHTA, CDR2 FQGTGA. Written as DNA, the CDR3 is TGTGCCAGCAGCTTCGAGGGTGGCTATGGCTACACCTTC. Translation: CASSFEGGYGYTF.

There are a few counts of this clonotype. This rearrangement joins TRBV19 to TRBJ1-4, with D hard to call. This CDR3 spans 14 amino acids. V was pared by 1 base and J by 7 bases, with 10 bases between. Germline V CDR1 and CDR2: LNHDA, SQIVND (reference sequence). The CDR3 DNA reads TGTGCCAGTAGTATAGCCGGGGTAACTGAAAAACTGTTTTTT. It translates to CASSIAGVTEKLFF.

This clonotype showed up many times. J is TRBJ2-5 and V is TRBV7-2; no definite D call. CDR3 size: 12 residues. The V gene's germline CDR1 is SGHTA and CDR2 FQGNSA. Trimming pared 5 bases from V and 5 bases from J, leaving 9 bases between. In DNA, the CDR3 is TGTGCCAGCAGCCATCTGCGTGAGACCCAGTACTTC. Encoded protein: CASSHLRETQYF.

This clonotype was detected once. The genes are TRBV6-6 and TRBJ1-1, with D maybe TRBD1 (6 bases). The ends were cut back, 0 bases at V and 7 bases at J, with 15 bases in the middle. CDR3 length: 15 residues. CDR1 MNHNY and CDR2 SVGAGI come from the germline V gene (reference sequence). CDR3 nucleotides: TGTGCCAGCAGTTACTCGAGGGGGGGAACATATGAAGCTTTCTTT. Encoded protein: CASSYSRGGTYEAFF.

The rearrangement joins TRBV4-1 to TRBJ2-7, with D perhaps TRBD1 (5 bases). This CDR3 has 14 residues. CDR1 and CDR2 from the germline V gene are MGHRA and YSYEKL. Trimming shortened V by 0 bases and J by 2 bases, and 8 bases separated the two germline ends. Here the CDR3 reads CASSQEGQAYEQYF. CDR3 nucleotide sequence: TGCGCCAGCAGCCAAGAGGGGCAAGCCTACGAGCAGTACTTC.